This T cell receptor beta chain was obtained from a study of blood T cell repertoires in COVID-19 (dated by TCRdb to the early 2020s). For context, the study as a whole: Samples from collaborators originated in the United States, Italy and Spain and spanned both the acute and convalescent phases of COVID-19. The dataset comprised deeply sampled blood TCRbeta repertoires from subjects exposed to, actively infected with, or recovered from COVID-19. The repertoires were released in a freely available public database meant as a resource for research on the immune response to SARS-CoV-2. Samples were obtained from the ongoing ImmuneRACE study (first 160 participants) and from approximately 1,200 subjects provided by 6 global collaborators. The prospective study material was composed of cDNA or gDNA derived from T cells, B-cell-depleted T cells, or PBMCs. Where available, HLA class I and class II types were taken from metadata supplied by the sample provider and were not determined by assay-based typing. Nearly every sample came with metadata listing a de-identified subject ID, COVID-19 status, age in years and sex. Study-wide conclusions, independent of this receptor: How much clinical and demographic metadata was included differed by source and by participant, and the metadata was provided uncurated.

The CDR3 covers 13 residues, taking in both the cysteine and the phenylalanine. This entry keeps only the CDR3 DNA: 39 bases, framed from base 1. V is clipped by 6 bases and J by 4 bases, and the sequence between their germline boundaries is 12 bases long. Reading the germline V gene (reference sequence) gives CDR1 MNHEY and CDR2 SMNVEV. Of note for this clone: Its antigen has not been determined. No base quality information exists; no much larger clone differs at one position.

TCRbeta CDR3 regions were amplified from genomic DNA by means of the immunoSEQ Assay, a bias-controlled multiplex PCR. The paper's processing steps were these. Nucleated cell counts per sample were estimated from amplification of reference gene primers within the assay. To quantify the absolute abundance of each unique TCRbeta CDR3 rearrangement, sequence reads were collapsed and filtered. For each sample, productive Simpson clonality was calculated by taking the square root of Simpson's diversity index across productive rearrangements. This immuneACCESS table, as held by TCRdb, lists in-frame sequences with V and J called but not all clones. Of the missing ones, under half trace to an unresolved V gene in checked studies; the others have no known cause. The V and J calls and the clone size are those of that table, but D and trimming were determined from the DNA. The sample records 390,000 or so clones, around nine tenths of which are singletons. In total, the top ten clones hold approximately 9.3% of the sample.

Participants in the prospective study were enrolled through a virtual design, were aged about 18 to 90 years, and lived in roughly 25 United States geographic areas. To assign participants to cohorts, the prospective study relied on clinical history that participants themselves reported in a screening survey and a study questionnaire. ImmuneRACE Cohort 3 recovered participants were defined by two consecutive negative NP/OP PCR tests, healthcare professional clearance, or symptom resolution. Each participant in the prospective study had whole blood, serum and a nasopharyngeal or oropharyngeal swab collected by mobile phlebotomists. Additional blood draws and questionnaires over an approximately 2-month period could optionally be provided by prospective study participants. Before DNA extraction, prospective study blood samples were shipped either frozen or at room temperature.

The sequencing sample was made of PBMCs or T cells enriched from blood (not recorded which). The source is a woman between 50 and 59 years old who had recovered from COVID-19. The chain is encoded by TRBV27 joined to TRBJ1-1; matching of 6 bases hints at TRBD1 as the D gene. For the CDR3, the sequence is CASRVIGGTEAFF. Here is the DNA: TGTGCCAGCAGAGTTATAGGGGGCACTGAAGCTTTCTTT.